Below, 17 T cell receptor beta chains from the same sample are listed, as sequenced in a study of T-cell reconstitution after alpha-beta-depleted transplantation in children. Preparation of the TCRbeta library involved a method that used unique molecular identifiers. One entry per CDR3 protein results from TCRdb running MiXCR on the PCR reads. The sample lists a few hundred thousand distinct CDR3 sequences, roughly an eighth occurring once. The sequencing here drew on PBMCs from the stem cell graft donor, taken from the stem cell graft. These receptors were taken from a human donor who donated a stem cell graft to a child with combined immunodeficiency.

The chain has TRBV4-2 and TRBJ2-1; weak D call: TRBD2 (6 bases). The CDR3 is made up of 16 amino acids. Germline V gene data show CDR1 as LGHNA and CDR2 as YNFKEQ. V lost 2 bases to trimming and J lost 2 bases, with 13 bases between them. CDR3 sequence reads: CASSQFPGRTYNEQFF. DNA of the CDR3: TGTGCCAGCAGCCAATTCCCCGGGAGAACCTACAATGAGCAGTTCTTC.

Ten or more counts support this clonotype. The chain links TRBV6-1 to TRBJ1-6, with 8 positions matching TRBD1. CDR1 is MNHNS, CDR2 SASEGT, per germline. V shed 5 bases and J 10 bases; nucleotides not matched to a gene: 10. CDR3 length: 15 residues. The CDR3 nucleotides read TGTGCCAGCAGTCCCGGACAGGGCGGTAACTCACCCCTCCACTTT. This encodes CASSPGQGGNSPLHF.

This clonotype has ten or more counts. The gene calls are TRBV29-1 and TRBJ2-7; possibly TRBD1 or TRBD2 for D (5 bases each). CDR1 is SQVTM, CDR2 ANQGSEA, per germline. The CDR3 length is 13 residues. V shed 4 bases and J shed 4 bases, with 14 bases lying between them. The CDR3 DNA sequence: TGCAGCGTTGGGACCGGGACGGGATACGAGCAGTACTTC. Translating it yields CSVGTGTGYEQYF.

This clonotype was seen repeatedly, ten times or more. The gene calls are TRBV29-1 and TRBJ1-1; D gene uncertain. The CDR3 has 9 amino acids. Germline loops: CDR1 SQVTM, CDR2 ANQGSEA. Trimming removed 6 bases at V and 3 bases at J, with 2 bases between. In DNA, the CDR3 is TGCAGCGTGGACACTGAAGCTTTCTTT. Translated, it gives CSVDTEAFF. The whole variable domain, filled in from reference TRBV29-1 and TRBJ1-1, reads SAVISQKPSRDICQRGTSLTIQCQVDSQVTMMFWYRQQPGQSLTLIATANQGSEATYESGFVIDKFPISRPNLTFSTLTVSNMSPEDSSIYLCSVDTEAFFGQGTRLTVV.

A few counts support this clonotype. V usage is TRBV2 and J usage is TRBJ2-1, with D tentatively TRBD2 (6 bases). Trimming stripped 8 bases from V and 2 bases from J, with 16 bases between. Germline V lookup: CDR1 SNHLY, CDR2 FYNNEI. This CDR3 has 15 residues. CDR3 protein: CASSWVAETYNEQFF. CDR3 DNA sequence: TGTGCCAGCTCATGGGTAGCGGAAACCTACAATGAGCAGTTCTTC.

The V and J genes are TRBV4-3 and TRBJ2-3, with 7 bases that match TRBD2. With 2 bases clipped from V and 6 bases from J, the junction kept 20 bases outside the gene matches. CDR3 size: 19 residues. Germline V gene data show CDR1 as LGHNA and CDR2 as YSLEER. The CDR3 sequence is CASSQSQIVIAGLSDTQYF. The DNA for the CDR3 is TGCGCCAGCAGCCAATCCCAAATCGTTATAGCGGGTCTATCCGATACGCAGTATTTT.

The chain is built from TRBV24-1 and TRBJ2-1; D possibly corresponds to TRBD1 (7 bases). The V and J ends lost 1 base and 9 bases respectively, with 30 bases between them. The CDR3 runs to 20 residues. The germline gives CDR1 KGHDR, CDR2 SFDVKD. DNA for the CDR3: TGTGCCACCAGTGATTTCAAGGACAGGACACTTGAACCCAGGAGGGGTGAGCAGTTCTTC. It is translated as CATSDFKDRTLEPRRGEQFF.

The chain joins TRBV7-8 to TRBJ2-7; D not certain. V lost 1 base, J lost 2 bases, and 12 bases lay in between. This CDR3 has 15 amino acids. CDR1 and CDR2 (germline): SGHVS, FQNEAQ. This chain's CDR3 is CASSLGFQATYEQYF. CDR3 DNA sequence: TGTGCCAGCAGCTTAGGGTTCCAGGCCACCTACGAGCAGTACTTC.

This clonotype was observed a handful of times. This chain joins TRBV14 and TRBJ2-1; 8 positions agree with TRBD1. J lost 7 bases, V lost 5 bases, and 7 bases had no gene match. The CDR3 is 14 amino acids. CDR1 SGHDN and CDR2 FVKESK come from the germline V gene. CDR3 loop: CASSTGTGRNEQFF. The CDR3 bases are TGTGCCAGCAGCACCGGGACAGGCCGGAATGAGCAGTTCTTC. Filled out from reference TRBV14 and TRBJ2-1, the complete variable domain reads EAGVTQFPSHSVIEKGQTVTLRCDPISGHDNLYWYRRVMGKEIKFLLHFVKESKQDESGMPNNRFLAERTGGTYSTLKVQPAELEDSGVYFCASSTGTGRNEQFFGPGTRLTVL.

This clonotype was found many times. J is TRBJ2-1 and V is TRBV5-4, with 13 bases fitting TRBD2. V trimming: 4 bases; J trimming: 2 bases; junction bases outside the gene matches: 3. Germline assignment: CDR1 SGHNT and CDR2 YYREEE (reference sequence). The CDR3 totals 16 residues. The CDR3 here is CASSVGLAGAYNEQFF. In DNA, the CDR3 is TGTGCCAGCAGCGTTGGACTAGCGGGGGCCTACAATGAGCAGTTCTTC.

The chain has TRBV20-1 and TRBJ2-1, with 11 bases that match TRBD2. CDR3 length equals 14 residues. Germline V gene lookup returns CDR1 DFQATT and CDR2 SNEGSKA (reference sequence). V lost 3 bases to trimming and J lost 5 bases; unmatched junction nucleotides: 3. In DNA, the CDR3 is TGCAGTGCTAGGGCGACTAGCGGGGACAATGAGCAGTTCTTC. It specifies CSARATSGDNEQFF.

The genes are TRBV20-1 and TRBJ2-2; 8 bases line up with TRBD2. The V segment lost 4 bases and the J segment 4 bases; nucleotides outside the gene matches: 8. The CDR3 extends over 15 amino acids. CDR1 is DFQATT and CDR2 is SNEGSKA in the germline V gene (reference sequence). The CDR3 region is CSATRGGRGTGELFF. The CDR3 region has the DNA TGCAGTGCTACACGGGGGGGCCGGGGCACCGGGGAGCTGTTTTTT.

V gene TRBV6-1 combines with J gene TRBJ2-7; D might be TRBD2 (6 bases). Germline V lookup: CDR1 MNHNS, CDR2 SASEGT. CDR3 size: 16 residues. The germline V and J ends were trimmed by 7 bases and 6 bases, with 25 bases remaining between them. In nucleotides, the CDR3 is TGTGCCAGCATCCGCACCCCGGGACTTCTTGGTCCCGAGCAGTACTTC. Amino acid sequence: CASIRTPGLLGPEQYF.

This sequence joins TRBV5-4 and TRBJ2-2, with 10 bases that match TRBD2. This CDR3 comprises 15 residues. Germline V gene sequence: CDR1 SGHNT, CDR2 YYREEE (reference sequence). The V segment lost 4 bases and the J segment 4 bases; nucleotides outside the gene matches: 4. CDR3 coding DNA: TGTGCCAGCAGCGTGGGACTAGCGTTCACCGGGGAGCTGTTTTTT. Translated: CASSVGLAFTGELFF.

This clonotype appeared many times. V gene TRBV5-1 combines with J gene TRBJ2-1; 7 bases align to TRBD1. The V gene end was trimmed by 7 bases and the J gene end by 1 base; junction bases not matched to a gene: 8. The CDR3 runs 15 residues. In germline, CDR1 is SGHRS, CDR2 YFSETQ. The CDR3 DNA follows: TGCGCCAGCGGAACCACAGGGGAATCCTACAATGAGCAGTTCTTC. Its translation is CASGTTGESYNEQFF.

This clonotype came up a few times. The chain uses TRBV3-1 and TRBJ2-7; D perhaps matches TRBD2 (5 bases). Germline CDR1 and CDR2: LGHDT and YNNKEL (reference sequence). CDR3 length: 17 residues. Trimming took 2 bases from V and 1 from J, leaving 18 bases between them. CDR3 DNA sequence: TGTGCCAGCAGCCAAATCCCCGAGGGCCCCAAATCCTACGAGCAGTACTTC. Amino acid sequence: CASSQIPEGPKSYEQYF.

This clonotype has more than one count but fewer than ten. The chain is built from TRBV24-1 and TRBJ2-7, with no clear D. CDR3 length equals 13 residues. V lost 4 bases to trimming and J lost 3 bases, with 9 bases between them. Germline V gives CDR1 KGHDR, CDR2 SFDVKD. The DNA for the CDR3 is TGTGCCACCAGTGACCCAAACCGCTACGAGCAGTACTTC. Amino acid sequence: CATSDPNRYEQYF.